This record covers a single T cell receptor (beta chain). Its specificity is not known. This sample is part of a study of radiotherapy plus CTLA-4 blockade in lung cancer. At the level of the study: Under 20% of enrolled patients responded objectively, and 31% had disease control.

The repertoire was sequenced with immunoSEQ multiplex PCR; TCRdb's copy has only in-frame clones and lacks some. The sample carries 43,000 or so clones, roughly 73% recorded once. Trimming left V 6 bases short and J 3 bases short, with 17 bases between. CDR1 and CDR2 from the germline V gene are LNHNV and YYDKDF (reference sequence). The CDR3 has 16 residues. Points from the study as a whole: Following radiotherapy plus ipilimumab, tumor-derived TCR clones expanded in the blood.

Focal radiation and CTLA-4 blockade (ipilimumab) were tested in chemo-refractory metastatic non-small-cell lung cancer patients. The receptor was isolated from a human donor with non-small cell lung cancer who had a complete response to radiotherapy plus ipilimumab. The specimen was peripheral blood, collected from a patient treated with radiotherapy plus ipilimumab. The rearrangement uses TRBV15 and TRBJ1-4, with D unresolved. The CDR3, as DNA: TGTGCCACCAGGCAAGTCGTAGCGGTATCTAATGAAAAACTGTTTTTT. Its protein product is CATRQVVAVSNEKLFF.